A single sample gave rise to the 27 T cell receptor beta chains below, sequenced in a study of lung T cells in sarcoidosis with Löfgren's syndrome. TCRdb fed the reads into MiXCR, producing one record per CDR3 protein. The top ten clones hold about 2.3% of a sample with some 65,000 distinct CDR3 sequences, around 20% of them seen once. Sequencing input: CD4+ T cells from PBMCs. These receptors were taken from a human donor with sarcoidosis (Löfgren's syndrome or another form), or a control subject (not recorded which).

This clonotype has a handful of counts. V and J are TRBV2 and TRBJ1-1; 8 nucleotides align to TRBD1. Losses at the gene ends were 6 bases for V and 7 bases for J; bases not matched to a gene: 7. This CDR3 spans 13 amino acids. CDR1 is SNHLY, CDR2 FYNNEI, per germline. The DNA for the CDR3 is TGTGCCAGCAGGGACAGGGCTTGGGGTGAAGCTTTCTTT. Protein: CASRDRAWGEAFF.

This clonotype was picked up a small number of times. DNA for the CDR3: TGCAGCGTTGAGTCCCCTAGCGGGAGTGGGAACACCGGGGAGCTGTTTTTT. Translated, it gives CSVESPSGSGNTGELFF. The chain links TRBV29-1 to TRBJ2-2; TRBD2 matches at 10 bases. Trimming took 3 bases from V and 1 from J; bases not matched to a gene: 8. The CDR3 runs 17 residues. CDR1 is SQVTM, CDR2 ANQGSEA, per germline.

The chain recombines TRBV3-1 with TRBJ2-4; tentatively, D is TRBD2 (6 bases). V lost 1 base, J lost 0 bases, and 19 bases lay in between. CDR3 length: 19 residues. From germline, CDR1 is LGHDT and CDR2 YNNKEL (reference sequence). The CDR3 DNA follows: TGTGCCAGCAGCCAAGGATTCCGGCGGGGTCGGGTAGCCAAAAACATTCAGTACTTC. Translated, it gives CASSQGFRRGRVAKNIQYF. Drawing the rest from reference TRBV3-1 and TRBJ2-4, the complete variable domain is DTAVSQTPKYLVTQMGNDKSIKCEQNLGHDTMYWYKQDSKKFLKIMFSYNNKELIINETVPNRFSPKSPDKAHLNLHINSLELGDSAVYFCASSQGFRRGRVAKNIQYFGAGTRLSVL.

Note on this clonotype: The junction does not match germline at one end; this may be a read error. This rearrangement joins TRBV12-3 or TRBV12-4 to TRBJ1-2; 12 nucleotides agree with TRBD1. This CDR3 contains 15 residues. CDR3 DNA: TGTGTCAGCAGTTACTCCGGGACAGGGGGCACTGGCTACACCTTC. Encoded protein: CVSSYSGTGGTGYTF.

This clonotype was observed many times. The chain employs TRBV6-1 and TRBJ2-7; 11 bases are a match to TRBD2. This CDR3 is built from 14 residues. Germline CDR1 MNHNS, CDR2 SASEGT. Germline trimming cut 9 bases from V and 4 bases from J; bases unmatched to any gene: 8. In DNA, the CDR3 is TGTGCCAGTCGTCGAGCTAGCGGGAGGTACGAGCAGTACTTC. As protein: CASRRASGRYEQYF.

This clonotype was detected ten times or more. The chain links TRBV27 to TRBJ1-1; 8 positions agree with TRBD1. The CDR3 is 16 residues long. Trimming at V came to 3 bases and at J to 4 bases, leaving 10 bases not matched to a gene. CDR1 is MNHEY and CDR2 is SMNVEV in the germline V gene (reference sequence). The CDR3 nucleotides are TGTGCCAGCAGTTTTAATACAGGGGGTCTGACCACTGAAGCTTTCTTT. It yields the protein CASSFNTGGLTTEAFF.

This clonotype was observed at least ten times. This chain links TRBV7-2 with TRBJ2-3; the D is unclear. Trimming took 5 bases from V and 0 from J, leaving 15 bases between them. The V gene's germline CDR1 is SGHTA and CDR2 FQGNSA. CDR3 length: 16 residues. The CDR3 loop reads CASSHLGISSTDTQYF. The CDR3 DNA reads as TGTGCCAGCAGCCACTTAGGGATTTCTAGCACAGATACGCAGTATTTT. Together with reference TRBV7-2 and TRBJ2-3, the CDR3 gives the full variable domain: GAGVSQSPSNKVTEKGKDVELRCDPISGHTALYWYRQSLGQGLEFLIYFQGNSAPDKSGLPSDRFSAERTGGSVSTLTIQRTQQEDSAVYLCASSHLGISSTDTQYFGPGTRLTVL.

This clonotype appeared many times. The CDR3 here is CASSYTTGNYGYTF. CDR3 DNA sequence: TGTGCCAGCAGCTACACCACAGGGAACTATGGCTACACCTTC. The chain uses TRBV7-9 and TRBJ1-2, with D tentatively TRBD1 (6 bases). The V gene lost 4 bases and the J gene lost 2 bases, with 11 bases spanning the gap. The CDR3 runs 14 residues. Germline lookup yields CDR1 SEHNR and CDR2 FQNEAQ (reference sequence). Full variable domain (outside the CDR3, taken from reference TRBV7-9 and TRBJ1-2): DTGVSQNPRHKITKRGQNVTFRCDPISEHNRLYWYRQTLGQGPEFLTYFQNEAQLEKSRLLSDRFSAERPKGSFSTLEIQRTEQGDSAMYLCASSYTTGNYGYTFGSGTRLTVV.

A single count supports this clonotype. Germline is not matched at one junction end, which may reflect a read error. The chain is built from TRBV11-2 and TRBJ1-3; no clear D. Germline V gives CDR1 SGHAT, CDR2 FQNNGV. This CDR3 is built from 15 residues. The CDR3 sequence: CASSQISAPENTIYF. In DNA, the CDR3 is TGTGCCAGCAGCCAAATAAGTGCTCCTGAAAACACCATATACTTT.

This clonotype showed up many times. The CDR3 DNA sequence: TGTGCCAGCAGCCGAACTCAGGGTACTCCCTCTGGGGCCAACGTCCTGACTTTC. Protein: CASSRTQGTPSGANVLTF. V usage is TRBV6-1 and J usage is TRBJ2-6; tentative D call: TRBD1 (5 bases). The V gene's germline CDR1 is MNHNS and CDR2 SASEGT. This CDR3 has 18 residues. Trimming took 6 bases from V and 0 from J, leaving 18 bases between them.

As concerns this clonotype: A much more abundant neighbour one base away suggests this may be a read error. The rearrangement joins TRBV7-9 to TRBJ2-3; D gene ambiguous. Trimming pared 5 bases from V and 2 bases from J, leaving 11 bases between. Looked up from germline, CDR1 is SEHNR and CDR2 is FQNEAQ (reference sequence). This CDR3 has 14 amino acids. The CDR3 sequence is CASSPTTLTDTQYF. The DNA of the CDR3 is TGTGCCAGCAGCCCTACAACTCTCACAGATACGCAGTATTTT.

This clonotype was counted ten times or more. The rearrangement uses TRBV6-6 and TRBJ1-5; D gene unclear. Trimming took 0 bases from V and 0 from J, leaving 6 bases between them. Germline loops: CDR1 MNHNY, CDR2 SVGAGI (reference sequence). CDR3 length equals 15 residues. The CDR3 reads CASSYSRDSNQPQHF. The CDR3 region has the DNA TGTGCCAGCAGTTACTCGAGGGATAGCAATCAGCCCCAGCATTTT.

V gene TRBV3-1 combines with J gene TRBJ2-7, with 13 bases fitting TRBD2. The CDR3 sequence is 15 residues long. Trimming took 3 bases from V and 6 from J; bases not matched to a gene: 5. In germline, CDR1 is LGHDT, CDR2 YNNKEL (reference sequence). This CDR3 is CASSQGRLAGGEQYF. CDR3 DNA: TGTGCCAGCAGCCAGGGTAGACTAGCGGGAGGCGAGCAGTACTTC.

V is TRBV19 and J is TRBJ1-1, with TRBD1 matching over 9 bases. The CDR3 is 14 amino acids. The J segment lost 3 bases and the V segment lost 3 bases, leaving 2 bases of the junction unmatched. Germline assignment: CDR1 LNHDA and CDR2 SQIVND (reference sequence). DNA for the CDR3: TGTGCCAGTAGTATTCGACAGGGGGACACTGAAGCTTTCTTT. Translating gives CASSIRQGDTEAFF.

The V and J genes are TRBV2 and TRBJ1-1, with no clear D. Germline CDR1 reads SNHLY; CDR2 reads FYNNEI. This CDR3 region has 13 residues. V was trimmed by 3 bases and J by 0 bases, leaving 5 bases between them. The CDR3 reads CASSDGMNTEAFF. The CDR3 DNA sequence: TGTGCCAGCAGTGATGGGATGAACACTGAAGCTTTCTTT.

The rearrangement links TRBV12-3 or TRBV12-4 to TRBJ1-2; D may be TRBD1 (6 bases). V gave up 7 bases and J gave up 6 bases, with 12 bases separating them. This CDR3 has 12 amino acids. CDR3 region: CASNHNRDGYTF. The CDR3 bases are TGTGCCAGCAATCACAACAGGGATGGCTACACCTTC.

The sample holds a few counts of this clonotype. A single base separates this from a much larger clone, so it may be a read error. Here the CDR3 DNA reads TGCAGTACCCTCTCCCCAGTAACCGGCTACACCTTC. Residues: CSTLSPVTGYTF. The rearrangement uses TRBV20-1 and TRBJ1-2; D remains ambiguous. CDR1 and CDR2 (germline): DFQATT, SNEGSKA (reference sequence). The CDR3 extends over 12 amino acids. The V end lost 8 bases, the J end lost 8 bases, and 18 bases lay between the germline ends.

This clonotype showed up many times. CDR3 sequence: CASNPSGSSSYNEQFF. DNA of the CDR3: TGTGCCAGCAACCCTAGCGGGAGTAGCTCCTACAATGAGCAGTTCTTC. The chain couples TRBV28 to TRBJ2-1; 10 nucleotides agree with TRBD2. The CDR3 has 16 amino acids. J lost 0 bases, V lost 7 bases, and 6 bases had no gene match. Per the germline V gene, CDR1 is MDHEN and CDR2 is SYDVKM.

This clonotype was counted many times. V and J are TRBV2 and TRBJ2-1; TRBD2 agrees at 8 bases. Germline loops: CDR1 SNHLY, CDR2 FYNNEI. V was pared by 5 bases and J by 0 bases, with 0 bases of the junction left unmatched. CDR3 length equals 14 residues. CDR3 loop: CASSRGGSYNEQFF. The CDR3 DNA reads as TGTGCCAGCAGTCGGGGGGGCTCCTACAATGAGCAGTTCTTC. Together with reference TRBV2 and TRBJ2-1, the CDR3 gives the full variable domain: EPEVTQTPSHQVTQMGQEVILRCVPISNHLYFYWYRQILGQKVEFLVSFYNNEISEKSEIFDDQFSVERPDGSNFTLKIRSTKLEDSAMYFCASSRGGSYNEQFFGPGTRLTVL.

In this sample, this clonotype turned up many times. This chain connects TRBV20-1 to TRBJ2-1; 10 nucleotides match TRBD1. Germline lookup yields CDR1 DFQATT and CDR2 SNEGSKA (reference sequence). The junction had 4 bases not matched to a gene; V was cut back by 4 bases and J by 7 bases. The CDR3 has 13 amino acids. The CDR3 region is CSATGQGVNEQFF. CDR3 DNA sequence: TGCAGTGCTACCGGACAGGGGGTTAATGAGCAGTTCTTC.

This clonotype was seen at least ten times. V gene TRBV18 combines with J gene TRBJ1-1; possibly TRBD1 for D (5 bases). The V gene's germline CDR1 is KGHSH and CDR2 LQKENI. There are 14 residues in the CDR3. Trimming took off 0 bases at V and 4 bases at J, with 9 bases between the two ends. The CDR3 loop is CASSPPPGGTEAFF. The CDR3 nucleotides are TGTGCCAGCTCACCACCCCCGGGGGGCACTGAAGCTTTCTTT.

This clonotype was detected ten times or more. This chain connects TRBV28 to TRBJ1-1; D unclear. V lost 6 bases and J 0 bases, leaving 11 bases between the germline ends. CDR1 MDHEN and CDR2 SYDVKM come from the germline V gene. The CDR3 is 14 residues long. CDR3 region: CASSTGGLNTEAFF. The CDR3 bases are TGTGCCAGCAGCACGGGCGGGTTGAACACTGAAGCTTTCTTT.

This clonotype was observed many times. V is TRBV7-8 and J is TRBJ1-2, with D hard to call. The CDR3 consists of 11 residues. The V end was cut by 5 bases, the J end by 3 bases, with 4 bases between. Germline V gene sequence: CDR1 SGHVS, CDR2 FQNEAQ. In DNA form, the CDR3 reads TGTGCCAGCAGCGACTACTATGGCTACACCTTC. Its translation is CASSDYYGYTF.

This rearrangement joins TRBV11-2 to TRBJ1-2, with a possible D match to TRBD1 (5 bases). This CDR3 contains 15 residues. CDR1 and CDR2 from the germline V gene are SGHAT and FQNNGV. The V gene lost 5 bases and the J gene lost 4 bases, with 17 bases spanning the gap. In nucleotides, the CDR3 is TGTGCCAGCAGCCAACCCCAACAGGCGAGCTATGGCTACACCTTC. It translates to CASSQPQQASYGYTF.

As regards this clonotype: A read error may explain this, as a much larger clone is one base away. This rearrangement joins TRBV20-1 to TRBJ2-7, with 8 nucleotides matching TRBD2. V gave up 1 base and J gave up 4 bases; unmatched junction bases: 15. Germline lookup yields CDR1 DFQATT and CDR2 SNEGSKA (reference sequence). CDR3 length: 17 residues. CDR3 coding DNA: TGCAGTGCTAGAGTGGGGTTTGGACCAGCGGGGGATTACGAGCAGTACTTC. Amino acid sequence: CSARVGFGPAGDYEQYF.

This clonotype has more than one count but fewer than ten. The chain combines TRBV14 with TRBJ2-3, with 12 bases fitting TRBD2. With V trimmed by 5 bases and J by 4 bases, 13 bases remained unmatched. Germline assignment: CDR1 SGHDN and CDR2 FVKESK. The CDR3 contains 18 residues. Written as DNA, the CDR3 is TGTGCCAGCAGCTACGGACTAGCGGGATTCGGGGGAGCAGATACGCAGTATTTT. Translation gives CASSYGLAGFGGADTQYF.

Of note for this clonotype: This may be a read error: a much more frequent sequence differs by one nucleotide. The chain carries TRBV28 and TRBJ2-3; no reliable D call. V gave up 6 bases and J gave up 6 bases, with 10 bases separating them. The CDR3 runs 12 residues. Germline V CDR1 and CDR2: MDHEN, SYDVKM. The CDR3 region has the DNA TGTGCCAGCAGGTCAGAGCCCGATACGCAGTATTTT. Protein product: CASRSEPDTQYF.